This T cell receptor (beta chain) was identified during a study of blood T cell repertoires in COVID-19. Across the whole study: Nucleic acid was either cDNA or gDNA, and it came from T cells, B-cell-depleted T cells, or PBMCs.

Clones were sequenced by immunoSEQ multiplex PCR, and TCRdb holds only the in-frame ones, with some missing. This sample has some 500,000 clones; about 89% occur once, and the top ten carry roughly 8%. The sequence was obtained from a woman in her 50s with COVID-19, enrolled during active disease. The sequenced sample was peripheral blood.

The CDR3 sequence is CASSRRGITMNTEAFF. In DNA form, the CDR3 reads TGTGCCAGCAGCCGACGCGGGATAACCATGAACACTGAAGCTTTCTTT. The chain links TRBV28 to TRBJ1-1; no definite D call. V lost 6 bases, J lost 0 bases, and 17 bases lay in between. The CDR3 loop spans 16 amino acids. The germline V gene has CDR1 MDHEN and CDR2 SYDVKM.